A selection of T cell receptor beta chains follows, all from one sample in a study of identical twins. In TCRdb, the 5' RACE reads were re-called with MiXCR into one record per CDR3 protein. The repertoire holds about 490,000 distinct CDR3 sequences, with roughly 15% as singletons. These data also featured in a second study, about yellow fever vaccine responses in identical twins.

The sequencing sample was made of CD4+ T cells sorted from blood. These TCRs come from a woman under 30 in good health. Both conserved end residues are part of each CDR3. A D gene is named only where the DNA matches it firmly. Size tells how often a clone was seen (once, few, many) or the class of an expanded clone, and some rows leave it out.

size,V,D,J,CDR3,DNA
.,TRBV18,TRBD1,TRBJ1-2,CASSPPGTGGLVGYTF,TGTGCCAGCTCACCACCTGGGACAGGCGGACTGGTTGGCTACACCTTC
.,TRBV3-1,TRBD1,TRBJ1-3,CASSQGGQRISGNTIYF,TGTGCCAGCAGCCAAGGGGGACAGAGGATCTCTGGAAACACCATATATTTT
.,TRBV27,.,TRBJ2-1,CASSRNMDNEQFF,TGTGCCAGCAGTCGAAACATGGACAATGAGCAGTTCTTC
.,TRBV24-1,.,TRBJ2-1,CATSDPRGRSNEQFF,TGTGCCACCAGTGATCCCAGGGGGAGGAGCAATGAGCAGTTCTTC
.,TRBV27,TRBD1,TRBJ2-3,CASSVTPGTGQYF,TGTGCCAGCAGTGTGACCCCCGGGACAGGGCAGTATTTT
.,TRBV20-1,TRBD2,TRBJ2-7,CSANRQHTGNSGRWYEQYF,TGCAGTGCTAATCGACAACATACCGGGAATAGCGGGAGATGGTACGAGCAGTACTTC
few,TRBV7-9,TRBD1,TRBJ1-1,CASTKDRDRTEAFF,TGTGCCAGCACCAAAGACAGGGATAGAACTGAAGCTTTCTTT
.,TRBV7-8,.,TRBJ2-3,CASSLAGARDTQYF,TGTGCCAGCAGCTTAGCCGGCGCTCGGGATACGCAGTATTTT
few,TRBV5-5,TRBD1,TRBJ1-4,CASSLSGTGPEKLFF,TGTGCCAGCAGCTTGTCCGGGACAGGGCCCGAAAAACTGTTTTTT
few,TRBV15,TRBD2,TRBJ2-1,CATSRDQLAGNYGEQFF,TGTGCCACCAGCAGAGATCAACTAGCGGGAAACTACGGTGAGCAGTTCTTC
.,TRBV2,TRBD2,TRBJ2-5,CASSEASSGAYQETQYF,TGTGCCAGCAGTGAAGCGAGTAGCGGGGCGTACCAAGAGACCCAGTACTTC
few,TRBV5-1,.,TRBJ2-7,CASSFRESSYEQYF,TGCGCCAGCAGCTTCAGGGAAAGCTCCTACGAGCAGTACTTC
.,TRBV6-1,.,TRBJ2-3,CASSRTSRGTDTQYF,TGTGCCAGCAGTCGAACTAGCCGAGGGACAGATACGCAGTATTTT
.,TRBV4-1,.,TRBJ1-2,CASSQDGVANYGYTF,TGCGCCAGCAGCCAAGACGGGGTGGCTAACTATGGCTACACCTTC
.,TRBV10-3,.,TRBJ2-2,CASYKTGNTGELFF,TGTGCCAGCTACAAGACAGGGAACACCGGGGAGCTGTTTTTT